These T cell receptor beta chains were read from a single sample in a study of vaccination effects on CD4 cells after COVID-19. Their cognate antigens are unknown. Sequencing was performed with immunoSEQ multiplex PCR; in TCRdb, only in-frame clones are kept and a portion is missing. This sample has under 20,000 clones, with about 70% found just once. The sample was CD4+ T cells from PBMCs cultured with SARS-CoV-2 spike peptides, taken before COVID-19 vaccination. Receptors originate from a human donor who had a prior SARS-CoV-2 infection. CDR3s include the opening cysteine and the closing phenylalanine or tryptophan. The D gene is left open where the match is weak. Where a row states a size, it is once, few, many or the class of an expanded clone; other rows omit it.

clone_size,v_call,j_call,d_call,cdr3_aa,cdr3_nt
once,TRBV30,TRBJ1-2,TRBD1,CAWRESPGQGRYGYTF,TGTGCCTGGAGAGAGTCCCCGGGACAGGGTCGCTATGGCTACACCTTC
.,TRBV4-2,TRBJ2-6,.,CASSQEFRGSGANVLTF,TGTGCCAGCAGCCAAGAATTCAGGGGCTCTGGGGCCAACGTCCTGACTTTC
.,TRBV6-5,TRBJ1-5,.,CARSAGPDQPQHF,TGTGCCAGGTCCGCGGGCCCGGATCAGCCCCAGCATTTT
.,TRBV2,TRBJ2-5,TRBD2,CASRLGGGYQETQYF,TGTGCCAGCAGGCTGGGCGGGGGGTACCAAGAGACCCAGTACTTC
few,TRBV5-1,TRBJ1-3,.,CASSLRPNPGNTIYF,TGCGCCAGCAGCTTAAGACCAAACCCGGGAAACACCATATATTTT
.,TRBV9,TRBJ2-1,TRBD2,CASSARLAEYNEQFF,TGTGCCAGCAGCGCCCGACTAGCGGAGTACAATGAGCAGTTCTTC
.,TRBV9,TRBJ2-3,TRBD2,CASSVASSGRARDTQYF,TGTGCCAGCAGCGTAGCAAGTAGCGGGAGGGCCAGAGATACGCAGTATTTT
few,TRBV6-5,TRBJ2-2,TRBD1,CASSYFRTGGTGELFF,TGTGCCAGCAGTTACTTTAGGACAGGGGGAACCGGGGAGCTGTTTTTT
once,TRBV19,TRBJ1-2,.,CASSITLAVFDYGYTF,TGTGCCAGTAGTATAACCCTAGCGGTTTTTGACTATGGCTACACCTTC
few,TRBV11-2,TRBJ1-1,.,CASSLAAGTTEAFF,TGTGCCAGCAGCTTAGCAGCGGGAACGACTGAAGCTTTCTTT
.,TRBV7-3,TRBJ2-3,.,CASSPGSSTDTQYF,TGTGCCAGCAGCCCAGGGTCCAGCACAGATACGCAGTATTTT
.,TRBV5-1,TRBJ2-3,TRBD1,CASSAGQGEDTQYF,TGCGCCAGCAGCGCGGGACAGGGGGAAGATACGCAGTATTTT
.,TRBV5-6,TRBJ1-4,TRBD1,CASSLRAGGDEKLFF,TGTGCCAGCAGCTTGCGGGCAGGGGGCGATGAAAAACTGTTTTTT
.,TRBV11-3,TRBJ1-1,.,CASSSDGGHTEAFF,TGTGCCAGCAGCTCGGACGGTGGCCACACTGAAGCTTTCTTT
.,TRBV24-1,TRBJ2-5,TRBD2,CAAHRPKLAGQETQYF,TGTGCCGCCCATCGGCCGAAACTAGCGGGACAAGAGACCCAGTACTTC
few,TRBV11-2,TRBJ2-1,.,CASSLEGARWYNEQFF,TGTGCCAGCAGCTTAGAGGGGGCGCGGTGGTACAATGAGCAGTTCTTC
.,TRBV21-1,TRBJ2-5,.,CASSGDVRETQYF,TGTGCCAGCAGCGGAGATGTCCGGGAGACCCAGTACTTC
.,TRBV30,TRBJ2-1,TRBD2,CAWSFAGLASYNEQFF,TGTGCCTGGAGTTTTGCCGGACTAGCGTCCTACAATGAGCAGTTCTTC
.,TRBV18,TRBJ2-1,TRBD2,CASSSSGYSYNEQFF,TGTGCCAGCTCGTCTAGCGGGTACTCCTACAATGAGCAGTTCTTC
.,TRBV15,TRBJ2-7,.,CATSRDFGGTYEQYF,TGTGCCACCAGCAGAGACTTCGGGGGTACCTACGAGCAGTACTTC
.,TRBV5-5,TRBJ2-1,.,CASSLFPGTTQDEQFF,TGTGCCAGCAGCTTGTTTCCGGGAACCACCCAGGATGAGCAGTTCTTC
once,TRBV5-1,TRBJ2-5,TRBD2,CASSPGVAGGRETQYF,TGCGCCAGCAGCCCCGGGGTAGCGGGGGGTCGGGAGACCCAGTACTTC
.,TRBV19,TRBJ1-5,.,CASRVGGSNQPQHF,TGTGCCAGTAGGGTCGGGGGAAGCAATCAGCCCCAGCATTTT
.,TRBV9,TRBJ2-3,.,CASSPPLGRSDTQYF,TGTGCCAGCAGCCCCCCCTTGGGGAGGTCAGATACGCAGTATTTT
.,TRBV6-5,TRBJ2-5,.,CASSRMRETQYF,TGTGCCAGCAGTCGGATGCGAGAGACCCAGTACTTC
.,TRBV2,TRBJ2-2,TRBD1,CASRTRDRRNTGELFF,TGTGCCAGCAGGACCCGGGACAGGAGGAACACCGGGGAGCTGTTTTTT
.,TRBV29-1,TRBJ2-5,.,CSVADPETQYF,TGCAGCGTCGCCGACCCGGAGACCCAGTACTTC